These T cell receptor beta chains were read from a single sample in a study of blood T cell repertoires in COVID-19. The assay was immunoSEQ multiplex PCR, and TCRdb's table has in-frame clones only and misses some. The sample lists a few hundred thousand clones; 87% were seen once. The source material was PBMCs or T cells enriched from blood (not recorded which). The receptors were sampled from a man aged 40-49 years in a cohort exposed to, infected with or recovered from COVID-19 (not recorded which). The CDR3 runs from the conserved cysteine through the conserved F or W. A D gene is named only where the DNA matches it firmly. Rows may omit the clone size; those that give it use once, few, many or a size class.

cdr3_length: 15
d_call: TRBD1
j_call: TRBJ1-2
clone_size: NA
v_call: TRBV6-1
cdr3_nt: TGTGCCAGCAGTGAAGGGACAGGGAATAACTATGGCTACACCTTC
cdr3_aa: CASSEGTGNNYGYTF

cdr3_length: 18
d_call: TRBD2
j_call: TRBJ2-4
clone_size: NA
v_call: TRBV6-1
cdr3_nt: TGTGCCAGCAGTGAAGGAGGAGGGGGACTAGGAGCCAAAAACATTCAGTACTTC
cdr3_aa: CASSEGGGGLGAKNIQYF

cdr3_length: 14
d_call: TRBD2
j_call: TRBJ2-1
clone_size: once
v_call: TRBV15
cdr3_nt: TGTGCCACCAGCCAGAGCGGGAGTAGGAATGAGCAGTTCTTC
cdr3_aa: CATSQSGSRNEQFF

cdr3_length: 11
d_call: NA
j_call: TRBJ1-2
clone_size: NA
v_call: TRBV29-1
cdr3_nt: TGCAGCGTCCCAGCTAACTATGGCTACACCTTC
cdr3_aa: CSVPANYGYTF

cdr3_length: 12
d_call: NA
j_call: TRBJ2-3
clone_size: NA
v_call: TRBV7-9
cdr3_nt: TGTGCCAGCAGCTTTCTAGCAGATACGCAGTATTTT
cdr3_aa: CASSFLADTQYF

cdr3_length: 13
d_call: NA
j_call: TRBJ2-3
clone_size: once
v_call: TRBV27
cdr3_nt: TGTGCCAGCAGTTTAATGGGAGGAAATACGCAGTATTTT
cdr3_aa: CASSLMGGNTQYF

cdr3_length: 19
d_call: TRBD2
j_call: TRBJ2-7
clone_size: NA
v_call: TRBV10-3
cdr3_nt: TGTGCCATCAGTACGCCTGCTAGCGGTTCGAGCGTAAATACCTACGAGCAGTACTTC
cdr3_aa: CAISTPASGSSVNTYEQYF

cdr3_length: 15
d_call: NA
j_call: TRBJ1-5
clone_size: once
v_call: TRBV28
cdr3_nt: TGTGCCTCTGGGACTCTATTGGATAGCAATCAGCCCCAGCATTTT
cdr3_aa: CASGTLLDSNQPQHF

cdr3_length: 13
d_call: NA
j_call: TRBJ2-1
clone_size: NA
v_call: TRBV27
cdr3_nt: TGTGCCAGCAGTTTAAGGACAAACAATGAGCAGTTCTTC
cdr3_aa: CASSLRTNNEQFF

cdr3_length: 17
d_call: TRBD1
j_call: TRBJ2-1
clone_size: once
v_call: TRBV10-3
cdr3_nt: TGTGCCATCAGTGAGTCCATACAGGGGTCAAATTACAATGAGCAGTTCTTC
cdr3_aa: CAISESIQGSNYNEQFF

cdr3_length: 13
d_call: NA
j_call: TRBJ1-6
clone_size: NA
v_call: TRBV18
cdr3_nt: TGTGCCAGCTCACCAACAGATAATTCACCCCTCCACTTT
cdr3_aa: CASSPTDNSPLHF

cdr3_length: 14
d_call: NA
j_call: TRBJ2-1
clone_size: NA
v_call: TRBV7-2
cdr3_nt: TGTGCCAGCAACCTCGTCGGGGGTGAGTATGAGCAGTTCTTC
cdr3_aa: CASNLVGGEYEQFF

cdr3_length: 16
d_call: TRBD2
j_call: TRBJ2-7
clone_size: NA
v_call: TRBV2
cdr3_nt: TGTGCCAGCAGGATCGAACTAGCGGGGAATTCCTACGAGCAGTACTTC
cdr3_aa: CASRIELAGNSYEQYF

cdr3_length: 15
d_call: TRBD2
j_call: TRBJ2-5
clone_size: NA
v_call: TRBV5-4
cdr3_nt: TGTGCCAGCAGCTTGGCGAGCGGGAGAGGGAAGACCCAGTACTTC
cdr3_aa: CASSLASGRGKTQYF

cdr3_length: 15
d_call: NA
j_call: TRBJ2-5
clone_size: NA
v_call: TRBV19
cdr3_nt: TGTGCCAGTAGTCCCAGCGCTGATAACCAAGAGACCCAGTACTTC
cdr3_aa: CASSPSADNQETQYF

cdr3_length: 14
d_call: NA
j_call: TRBJ1-5
clone_size: NA
v_call: TRBV3-1/TRBV3-2
cdr3_nt: TGTGCCAGCAGCCCAATCCGGGTGGCGCAGCCCCAGCATTTT
cdr3_aa: CASSPIRVAQPQHF

cdr3_length: 14
d_call: NA
j_call: TRBJ2-5
clone_size: NA
v_call: TRBV27
cdr3_nt: TGTGCCAGCAGTAGTGTAGCGGAACAAGAGACCCAGTACTTC
cdr3_aa: CASSSVAEQETQYF

cdr3_length: 15
d_call: NA
j_call: TRBJ1-6
clone_size: NA
v_call: TRBV25-1
cdr3_nt: TGTGCCAGCAGTCCCGGTAGGGGGTCAGCTTCACCCCTCCACTTT
cdr3_aa: CASSPGRGSASPLHF

cdr3_length: 16
d_call: NA
j_call: TRBJ2-7
clone_size: NA
v_call: TRBV25-1
cdr3_nt: TGTGCCAGCAGTGAATATAGGGGCGGCTTCTCCTACGAGCAGTACTTC
cdr3_aa: CASSEYRGGFSYEQYF

cdr3_length: 15
d_call: TRBD1
j_call: TRBJ1-4
clone_size: NA
v_call: TRBV2
cdr3_nt: TGTGCCACCTCGGACAGGGGTATCACTAATGAAAAACTGTTTTTT
cdr3_aa: CATSDRGITNEKLFF

cdr3_length: 15
d_call: TRBD2
j_call: TRBJ2-1
clone_size: NA
v_call: TRBV5-1
cdr3_nt: TGCGCCAGCAGCTTGGGGTGGACTAGTAACAATGAGCAGTTCTTC
cdr3_aa: CASSLGWTSNNEQFF

cdr3_length: 15
d_call: NA
j_call: TRBJ2-5
clone_size: NA
v_call: TRBV9
cdr3_nt: TGTGCCAGCAGCGTAGACGTAGCAGTATGGGAGACCCAGTACTTC
cdr3_aa: CASSVDVAVWETQYF

cdr3_length: 17
d_call: TRBD2
j_call: TRBJ2-2
clone_size: NA
v_call: TRBV7-9
cdr3_nt: TGTGCCAGCAGCTCCACTAGCGGGAGAAGCTGGACCGGGGAGCTGTTTTTT
cdr3_aa: CASSSTSGRSWTGELFF

cdr3_length: 14
d_call: NA
j_call: TRBJ1-1
clone_size: NA
v_call: TRBV4-1
cdr3_nt: TGCGCCAGCAGAACAGGGAGGGAGAACACTGAAGCTTTCTTT
cdr3_aa: CASRTGRENTEAFF

cdr3_length: 13
d_call: TRBD1
j_call: TRBJ1-5
clone_size: few
v_call: TRBV10-1
cdr3_nt: TGCGCCAGCAGCGAAACAGGGGATCAGCCCCAGCATTTT
cdr3_aa: CASSETGDQPQHF

cdr3_length: 13
d_call: TRBD1
j_call: TRBJ1-1
clone_size: NA
v_call: TRBV7-8
cdr3_nt: TGTGCCAGCAGCTTGACAGGGGGGACTGAAGCTTTCTTT
cdr3_aa: CASSLTGGTEAFF

cdr3_length: 16
d_call: NA
j_call: TRBJ1-1
clone_size: NA
v_call: TRBV28
cdr3_nt: TGTGCCAGCAGTTTAGGCTCCGTCGGGGGTAACACTGAAGCTTTCTTT
cdr3_aa: CASSLGSVGGNTEAFF

cdr3_length: 13
d_call: NA
j_call: TRBJ2-5
clone_size: NA
v_call: TRBV28
cdr3_nt: TGTGCCACTTACGGGGTAGCGGTCTCGACCCAGTACTTC
cdr3_aa: CATYGVAVSTQYF

cdr3_length: 16
d_call: TRBD2
j_call: TRBJ2-5
clone_size: NA
v_call: TRBV9
cdr3_nt: TGTGCCAGCAGCGTAGGGACTAGCGGTTGGCAAGAGACCCAGTACTTC
cdr3_aa: CASSVGTSGWQETQYF

cdr3_length: 14
d_call: NA
j_call: TRBJ2-7
clone_size: NA
v_call: TRBV7-2
cdr3_nt: TGTGCCAGCAGCTTAGCCAGGGTAGCCTACGAGCAGTACTTC
cdr3_aa: CASSLARVAYEQYF

cdr3_length: 13
d_call: NA
j_call: TRBJ2-7
clone_size: once
v_call: TRBV19
cdr3_nt: TGTGCCAGTAGAGAAGGGGAATCCTACGAGCAGTACTTC
cdr3_aa: CASREGESYEQYF

cdr3_length: 15
d_call: NA
j_call: TRBJ1-5
clone_size: few
v_call: TRBV7-6
cdr3_nt: TGTGCCAGCAGCCTCGGGCCGGGGATTGATCAGCCCCAGCATTTT
cdr3_aa: CASSLGPGIDQPQHF

cdr3_length: 13
d_call: NA
j_call: TRBJ1-1
clone_size: NA
v_call: TRBV27
cdr3_nt: TGTGCCAGCAGTTTGATGGGAGGTACTGAAGCTTTCTTT
cdr3_aa: CASSLMGGTEAFF

cdr3_length: 16
d_call: TRBD1
j_call: TRBJ1-3
clone_size: NA
v_call: TRBV28
cdr3_nt: TGTGCCAGCAGTCTGACAGGGGTCTCCTCTGGAAACACCATATATTTT
cdr3_aa: CASSLTGVSSGNTIYF

cdr3_length: 13
d_call: TRBD1
j_call: TRBJ2-7
clone_size: NA
v_call: TRBV28
cdr3_nt: TGTGCCAGCGAACAGGGGGCGCGGAACGAGCAGTACTTC
cdr3_aa: CASEQGARNEQYF

cdr3_length: 17
d_call: TRBD2
j_call: TRBJ2-1
clone_size: NA
v_call: TRBV14
cdr3_nt: TGTGCCAGCAGCCAAGACCCCGGACTAGCGGGAAACAATGAGCAGTTCTTC
cdr3_aa: CASSQDPGLAGNNEQFF

cdr3_length: 15
d_call: TRBD1
j_call: TRBJ1-2
clone_size: once
v_call: TRBV5-1
cdr3_nt: TGCGCCAGCAGCTTGGGACAGGGTTTTAACTATGGCTACACCTTC
cdr3_aa: CASSLGQGFNYGYTF

cdr3_length: 15
d_call: NA
j_call: TRBJ2-3
clone_size: NA
v_call: TRBV7-3
cdr3_nt: TGTGCCAGCAGCTTAACAAGCTCGTTTATGGATACGCAGTATTTT
cdr3_aa: CASSLTSSFMDTQYF

cdr3_length: 18
d_call: NA
j_call: TRBJ1-4
clone_size: NA
v_call: TRBV25-1
cdr3_nt: TGTGCCAGCAGTGAAGTTGAAGAAGGGAGCGGAAGCAATGAAAAACTGTTTTTT
cdr3_aa: CASSEVEEGSGSNEKLFF

cdr3_length: 14
d_call: NA
j_call: TRBJ2-1
clone_size: NA
v_call: TRBV2
cdr3_nt: TGTGCCAGCACTTTGGCGGGTACCTACAATGAGCAGTTCTTC
cdr3_aa: CASTLAGTYNEQFF

cdr3_length: 13
d_call: NA
j_call: TRBJ2-5
clone_size: NA
v_call: TRBV10-3
cdr3_nt: TGTGCCATCAGTGATTTCACAGAAGAGACCCAGTACTTC
cdr3_aa: CAISDFTEETQYF

cdr3_length: 16
d_call: TRBD1
j_call: TRBJ2-3
clone_size: NA
v_call: TRBV28
cdr3_nt: TGTGCCAGCAGTTTCGCCGGGACAGGGAGCACAGATACGCAGTATTTT
cdr3_aa: CASSFAGTGSTDTQYF

cdr3_length: 17
d_call: TRBD2
j_call: TRBJ2-7
clone_size: NA
v_call: TRBV5-1
cdr3_nt: TGCGCCAGCAGCTTGGAACCAACCACTAGCGCCTCCTACGAGCAGTACTTC
cdr3_aa: CASSLEPTTSASYEQYF

cdr3_length: 15
d_call: NA
j_call: TRBJ2-7
clone_size: few
v_call: TRBV7-9
cdr3_nt: TGTGCCAGCAGCTTAGCACGGGACACTACCTACGAGCAGTACTTC
cdr3_aa: CASSLARDTTYEQYF

cdr3_length: 13
d_call: NA
j_call: TRBJ1-4
clone_size: NA
v_call: TRBV3-1/TRBV3-2
cdr3_nt: TGTGCCAGCAGCACCCGGGACACTGAAAAACTGTTTTTT
cdr3_aa: CASSTRDTEKLFF

cdr3_length: 17
d_call: TRBD1
j_call: TRBJ2-6
clone_size: few
v_call: TRBV19
cdr3_nt: TGTGCCAGCCGGACCGGGACAGCCAGCTCTGGGGCCAACGTCCTGACTTTC
cdr3_aa: CASRTGTASSGANVLTF

cdr3_length: 16
d_call: TRBD2
j_call: TRBJ2-7
clone_size: NA
v_call: TRBV6-5
cdr3_nt: TGTGCCAGCAGTTACTCTTCTAGCGGGGCCGCATACGAGCAGTACTTC
cdr3_aa: CASSYSSSGAAYEQYF

cdr3_length: 14
d_call: TRBD1
j_call: TRBJ1-6
clone_size: once
v_call: TRBV28
cdr3_nt: TGTGCCAGCAGTTTACAACAGGGGAATTCACCCCTCCACTTT
cdr3_aa: CASSLQQGNSPLHF

cdr3_length: 14
d_call: TRBD2
j_call: TRBJ2-7
clone_size: NA
v_call: TRBV11-2
cdr3_nt: TGTGCCAGCAGAACTAGCGGGAGCTCCTACGAGCAGTACTTC
cdr3_aa: CASRTSGSSYEQYF

cdr3_length: 14
d_call: TRBD1
j_call: TRBJ2-1
clone_size: NA
v_call: TRBV3-1/TRBV3-2
cdr3_nt: TGTGCCAGCAAAGGACAGGGTGGTTTCAATGAGCAGTTCTTC
cdr3_aa: CASKGQGGFNEQFF

cdr3_length: 18
d_call: TRBD2
j_call: TRBJ2-2
clone_size: NA
v_call: TRBV5-4
cdr3_nt: TGTGCCAGCAGCCCAAGGGGACTAGCGGGATCGGGCACCGGGGAGCTGTTTTTT
cdr3_aa: CASSPRGLAGSGTGELFF